This T cell receptor beta chain emerged from a study of blood T cell repertoires in COVID-19. V lost 4 bases and J lost 3, with 14 bases in between. Germline values: CDR1 SGHRS, CDR2 YFSETQ. CDR3 length: 14 residues. Generated by immunoSEQ multiplex PCR, the TCRdb table keeps only in-frame clones and is missing some. The top ten clones hold under 6% of a sample with around 310,000 clones, over 75% of them seen once. The sequence came from a young man who had recovered from COVID-19. This chain joins TRBV5-1 and TRBJ2-7; tentatively, D is TRBD1 (5 bases). Sequences were obtained from PBMCs or T cells enriched from blood (not recorded which). CDR3: CASSPRADNYEQYF. The CDR3 bases are TGCGCCAGCAGCCCCAGGGCAGATAACTACGAGCAGTACTTC.